This is a list of T cell receptor beta chains from one sample in a study of cytomegalovirus exposure and HLA in healthy donors. This table comes from immunoSEQ multiplex PCR, and its TCRdb copy is limited to in-frame clones, with some not included. The profile shows fewer than 60,000 clones, around 50% of them singletons. Sequenced input: PBMCs. The source of these receptors is a human donor in good health. The CDR3 runs from the conserved cysteine through the conserved F or W. D genes are given only for firm matches. Only some rows state a clone size, as once, few, many or a class for expanded clones.

size | J | V | D | DNA | CDR3
. | TRBJ1-6 | TRBV7-2 | TRBD1 | TGTGCCAGCAGCTTGGCACAGGGGGCGCCCAATTCACCCCTCCACTTT | CASSLAQGAPNSPLHF
. | TRBJ2-1 | TRBV19 | TRBD2 | TGTGCCAGTAGTGCCAGACTAGCGGGGGCCGAAGATAATGAGCAGTTCTTC | CASSARLAGAEDNEQFF
. | TRBJ1-1 | TRBV2 | . | TGTGCCAGCAGTGTGGGAGGGCGGGGCACTGAAGCTTTCTTT | CASSVGGRGTEAFF
. | TRBJ2-7 | TRBV7-2 | TRBD2 | TGTGCCAGCAGCTCTCCCTCGGGCGGGGGGGGGTACGAGCAGTACTTC | CASSSPSGGGGYEQYF
few | TRBJ2-7 | TRBV6-5 | . | TGTGCCAGCAGTGAATCGAGATACGAGCAGTACTTC | CASSESRYEQYF
. | TRBJ2-5 | TRBV5-1 | TRBD2 | TGCGCCAGCAGCTTGAAGCGGGGGGGAGAGACCCAGTACTTC | CASSLKRGGETQYF
. | TRBJ2-5 | TRBV11-3 | . | TGTGCCAGCAGTTCGGACACCGTCCAAGAGACCCAGTACTTC | CASSSDTVQETQYF
few | TRBJ2-1 | TRBV30 | TRBD2 | TGTGCCTGGAGTGTATCTAGGAGCGGGGCGGGTGAGCAGTTCTTC | CAWSVSRSGAGEQFF
. | TRBJ1-6 | TRBV21-1 | . | TGTGCCAGCAGCAAAACAATAAGAAATTCACCCCTCCACTTT | CASSKTIRNSPLHF
few | TRBJ2-1 | TRBV5-1 | . | TGCGCCAGCAGCTTGAGTTTTGGCGGGGAGAATGAGCAGTTCTTC | CASSLSFGGENEQFF
. | TRBJ1-1 | TRBV27 | TRBD1 | TGTGCCAGCAAGGGGGCCAGACCTGAAGCTTTCTTT | CASKGARPEAFF
. | TRBJ1-1 | TRBV5-1 | TRBD1 | TGCGCCAGCAGCTTGGCCTTGGACAGGTCGGCGGCTTTCTTT | CASSLALDRSAAFF
. | TRBJ2-3 | TRBV5-1 | TRBD2 | TGCGCCAGCAGCTCTACCCCTAGCGGGGGAACTTTGCTGGATACGCAGTATTTT | CASSSTPSGGTLLDTQYF
. | TRBJ2-7 | TRBV15 | . | TGTGCCACCAGCAGAATAGGAGCGGGCGAGCAGTACTTC | CATSRIGAGEQYF
. | TRBJ2-3 | TRBV5-8 | TRBD2 | TGTGCCAGCAGCTTGGGGGGACTAGCGGAGACCACAGATACGCAGTATTTT | CASSLGGLAETTDTQYF
. | TRBJ2-7 | TRBV10-3 | . | TGTGCCATCAGTGAGTGGAACAGGGAAAGCTCCTACGAGCAGTACTTC | CAISEWNRESSYEQYF
. | TRBJ2-3 | TRBV9 | . | TGTGCCAGCAGCGTAGGCAGCGTCAGCACAGATACGCAGTATTTT | CASSVGSVSTDTQYF
. | TRBJ1-1 | TRBV7-2 | . | TGTGCCAGCAGCCAACAACGTTACACTGAAGCTTTCTTT | CASSQQRYTEAFF
. | TRBJ2-1 | TRBV9 | TRBD2 | TGTGCCAGCAGCGTAGGAGGGGCCGGGACTAGCGGGGGGGCCAAACTCAATGAGCAGTTCTTC | CASSVGGAGTSGGAKLNEQFF
. | TRBJ2-7 | TRBV6-6 | . | TGTGCCAGCAGCCCTCATGACATTTCCTACGAGCAGTACTTC | CASSPHDISYEQYF
. | TRBJ1-1 | TRBV7-3 | . | TGTGCCAGCAGCGCGACAGGGAACACTGAAGCTTTCTTT | CASSATGNTEAFF
. | TRBJ2-7 | TRBV9 | . | TGTGCCAGCAGCGTAGAGGGAAACAGGGTCGAGCAGTACTTC | CASSVEGNRVEQYF
. | TRBJ2-1 | TRBV27 | . | TGTGCCAGCAGTTTCTCGTGGAGTTGGTACAATGAGCAGTTCTTC | CASSFSWSWYNEQFF
many | TRBJ2-1 | TRBV10-3 | TRBD1 | TGTGCCATCAGCTCCGGGACAGACTCTGAGCAGTTCTTC | CAISSGTDSEQFF
few | TRBJ2-1 | TRBV5-1 | . | TGCGCCAGCACCGGGGGGCCCTTAGACAATGAGCAGTTCTTC | CASTGGPLDNEQFF
. | TRBJ2-1 | TRBV4-1 | . | TGCGCCAGCAAAATAGCGAGGGCCAACTACAATGAGCAGTTCTTC | CASKIARANYNEQFF
few | TRBJ1-4 | TRBV6-1 | TRBD1 | TGTGCCAGCAGCGCAGGGGGCTATAATGAAAAACTGTTTTTT | CASSAGGYNEKLFF
. | TRBJ1-5 | TRBV4-2 | . | TGTGCCAGCAGGATATCACAGGGATATAGCAATCAGCCCCAGCATTTT | CASRISQGYSNQPQHF
. | TRBJ2-5 | TRBV7-9 | . | TGTTCCAGCAGCTTTATCGGGGAGACCCAGTACTTC | CSSSFIGETQYF
. | TRBJ2-5 | TRBV5-6 | TRBD2 | TGTGCCAGCAGCTTGAAAGCGGGGGGGACAGAGACCCAGTACTTC | CASSLKAGGTETQYF
. | TRBJ2-7 | TRBV2 | TRBD1 | TGTGCCAGCACTGGGACAGGGGTTTCCTACGAGCAGTACTTC | CASTGTGVSYEQYF
. | TRBJ2-7 | TRBV5-4 | TRBD1 | TGTGCCAGCAGCTTCGGGGACAGGGGCTACGAGCAGTACTTC | CASSFGDRGYEQYF
. | TRBJ2-1 | TRBV30 | . | TGTGCCTGGAGTAGGGGGGGCGTCAGGTCCTACAATGAGCAGTTCTTC | CAWSRGGVRSYNEQFF
. | TRBJ1-1 | TRBV4-2 | . | TGTGCCAGCAGCCAAGCTCTCTCACGGGGTGAAGCTTTCTTT | CASSQALSRGEAFF
. | TRBJ2-7 | TRBV4-1 | TRBD2 | TGCGCCAGCAGCCAAGAGGGACTACCCAGGAACTACGAGCAGTACTTC | CASSQEGLPRNYEQYF
few | TRBJ2-3 | TRBV5-1 | TRBD2 | TGCGCCGGCAGGCTAGCGGGGGCCACAGATACGCAGTATTTT | CAGRLAGATDTQYF
few | TRBJ1-2 | TRBV5-1 | . | TGCGCCAGCAGCCCCGTCGGGGGTACGGGAGGCTACACCTTC | CASSPVGGTGGYTF
. | TRBJ2-6 | TRBV7-8 | . | TGTGCCAGCAGCTTAAGGGGGGGGTCTGGGGCCAACGTCCTGACTTTC | CASSLRGGSGANVLTF
. | TRBJ2-1 | TRBV25-1 | . | TGTGCCAGCAGTGAACTCGGGGGTGATGCTGAGCAGTTCTTC | CASSELGGDAEQFF
. | TRBJ1-6 | TRBV6-6 | . | TGTGCCAGCAGGGAGACCGGGACTGGAAATTCACCCCTCCACTTT | CASRETGTGNSPLHF
once | TRBJ2-7 | TRBV30 | . | TGTGCCTGGAGTGTACTTGGGGGCAGGTCAGCCGGGGCGCAGTACTTC | CAWSVLGGRSAGAQYF
few | TRBJ2-3 | TRBV6-1 | TRBD1 | TGTGCCAGCACCCTACAGGGGAGCACAGATACGCAGTATTTT | CASTLQGSTDTQYF